A single sample gave rise to the 25 T cell receptor beta chains below, sequenced in a study of shared clonotypes between healthy human individuals. This table comes from immunoSEQ multiplex PCR, and its TCRdb copy is limited to in-frame clones, with some not included. The sample includes 2 million to 3 million clones, approximately 94% of them seen just once. Sequencing was done on a sample of naive CD4+ T cells sorted from blood. The subset was: CD45RA+ positively selected. These receptors were collected from a young man in good health.

J is TRBJ2-3 and V is TRBV11-2; a weak D match, TRBD1 (5 bases). Trimming stripped 0 bases from V and 8 bases from J, with 6 bases between. Germline V CDR1 and CDR2: SGHAT, FQNNGV. This CDR3 comprises 12 residues. CDR3 in amino acids: CASSLEGPTQYF. CDR3 DNA sequence: TGTGCCAGCAGCTTAGAGGGGCCTACGCAGTATTTT. Combining the CDR3 with reference TRBV11-2 and TRBJ2-3 gives the whole variable domain EAGVAQSPRYKIIEKRQSVAFWCNPISGHATLYWYQQILGQGPKLLIQFQNNGVVDDSQLPKDRFSAERLKGVDSTLKIQPAKLEDSAVYLCASSLEGPTQYFGPGTRLTVL.

The chain combines TRBV6-6 with TRBJ1-3; no clear D gene. The CDR3 extends over 11 amino acids. Looked up from germline, CDR1 is MNHNY and CDR2 is SVGAGI (reference sequence). V shed 5 bases and J shed 7 bases, with 6 bases lying between them. The chain's CDR3 is CASSIWNTIYF. The CDR3 DNA sequence: TGTGCCAGCAGTATATGGAACACCATATATTTT.

V gene TRBV6-5 combines with J gene TRBJ2-5; 7 nucleotides match TRBD1. V gave up 6 bases and J gave up 1 base; unmatched junction bases: 8. Germline CDR1 MNHEY, CDR2 SVGAGI. CDR3 length equals 15 residues. The CDR3 spells CASSRQGAVQETQYF. CDR3 nucleotide sequence: TGTGCCAGCAGCCGACAGGGAGCGGTCCAAGAGACCCAGTACTTC.

The V gene is TRBV5-1, the J gene TRBJ1-1; 7 positions agree with TRBD1. The CDR3 consists of 20 residues. Germline lookup yields CDR1 SGHRS and CDR2 YFSETQ. V was clipped by 7 bases and J by 3 bases; unmatched bases: 27. CDR3 DNA: TGCGCCAGCCATCGGCTCCCGGTCGCGTTTTGGTCCCAGGGGGACACTGAAGCTTTCTTT. This gives the protein CASHRLPVAFWSQGDTEAFF.

The rearrangement links TRBV18 to TRBJ1-1; tentatively, D is TRBD1 (5 bases). Germline V gives CDR1 KGHSH, CDR2 LQKENI. V was shortened by 3 bases and J by 8 bases, with 16 bases between the two germline ends. This CDR3 region has 14 residues. The CDR3 bases are TGTGCCAGCTCACCTGAACTGGGGGAGCCGGAAGCTTTCTTT. It is translated as CASSPELGEPEAFF.

The gene calls are TRBV9 and TRBJ1-6, with TRBD1 matching over 8 bases. V shed 4 bases, J shed 8 bases, and the junction held 8 bases outside the gene matches. CDR1 and CDR2 (germline): SGDLS, YYNGEE. The CDR3 runs 15 residues. Here the CDR3 DNA reads TGTGCCAGCAGCTTTGCCGACAGGGGAGATTCACCCCTCCACTTT. Its translation: CASSFADRGDSPLHF.

This chain links TRBV30 with TRBJ1-4; tentatively, D is TRBD1 (6 bases). This CDR3 spans 14 amino acids. V was cut by 1 base and J by 4 bases, with 10 bases left in between. Germline CDR1 reads GTSNPN; CDR2 reads SVGIG (reference sequence). The CDR3 spells CAWSGTVNNEKLFF. As DNA, the CDR3 is TGTGCCTGGAGTGGGACAGTCAATAATGAAAAACTGTTTTTT.

The V call is TRBV18, the J call TRBJ1-2; tentatively, D is TRBD1 (6 bases). Germline V lookup: CDR1 KGHSH, CDR2 LQKENI. The V end was cut by 5 bases, the J end by 9 bases, with 19 bases between. The CDR3 consists of 14 residues. CDR3 residues: CASSNRDNQRSYTF. In nucleotides, the CDR3 is TGTGCCAGCTCAAACCGGGACAACCAAAGGAGCTACACCTTC.

As concerns this clone: One end of the junction varies from germline; a read error may be responsible. Other DNA sequences in this sample translate to the same CDR3. This rearrangement joins TRBV7-7 to TRBJ2-6; D is ambiguous. This CDR3 is 15 amino acids long. Germline-derived CDR1 and CDR2 are SSHAT and FNYEAQ (reference sequence). The CDR3 spells CASSLGSSGANVLTF. For the CDR3, the DNA is TGTGCTAGCAGCTTAGGAAGCTCTGGGGCCAACGTCCTGACTTTC.

V usage is TRBV30 and J usage is TRBJ1-4, with D perhaps matching TRBD1 (6 bases). Germline values: CDR1 GTSNPN, CDR2 SVGIG (reference sequence). With 8 bases removed from V and 4 bases from J, the gap between germline ends came to 14 bases. This CDR3 has 13 residues. The CDR3 region is CAPSGGLNEKLFF. DNA for the CDR3: TGTGCCCCCTCCGGGGGGCTTAATGAAAAACTGTTTTTT.

The V call is TRBV6-1, the J call TRBJ2-4, with TRBD2 matching 11 bases. Germline assignment: CDR1 MNHNS and CDR2 SASEGT. The CDR3 spans 17 residues. The J segment lost 0 bases and the V segment lost 3 bases, leaving 4 bases of the junction unmatched. CDR3 nucleotides: TGTGCCAGCAGTGACTATAGCGGGGGGGTAGCCAAAAACATTCAGTACTTC. Amino acid sequence: CASSDYSGGVAKNIQYF.

Only one count was recorded for this clone. The chain joins TRBV28 to TRBJ1-5, with 8 bases fitting TRBD1. Germline-derived CDR1 and CDR2 are MDHEN and SYDVKM. V lost 5 bases and J lost 4; bases outside the gene matches: 7. The CDR3 extends over 15 amino acids. CDR3 in DNA: TGTGCCAGCAGTGGACAGGGCCTGGGGAATCAGCCCCAGCATTTT. It yields the protein CASSGQGLGNQPQHF.

Of note for this clone: At the DNA level, this CDR3 is encoded by other sequences in the same sample as well. The J gene is TRBJ1-2, the V gene TRBV5-1, with a possible D match to TRBD1 (5 bases). Germline V gene sequence: CDR1 SGHRS, CDR2 YFSETQ. The CDR3 consists of 12 residues. Trimming stripped 0 bases from V and 7 bases from J, with 7 bases between. This chain's CDR3 is CASSLAGGGYTF. As DNA, the CDR3 is TGCGCCAGCAGCTTGGCGGGGGGTGGCTACACCTTC. The full variable domain, in which reference TRBV5-1 and TRBJ1-2 provide the parts outside the CDR3, is KAGVTQTPRYLIKTRGQQVTLSCSPISGHRSVSWYQQTPGQGLQFLFEYFSETQRNKGNFPGRFSGRQFSNSRSEMNVSTLELGDSALYLCASSLAGGGYTFGSGTRLTVV.

V and J are TRBV10-1 and TRBJ2-1; 10 nucleotides agree with TRBD2. This CDR3 has 19 amino acids. With 2 bases clipped from V and 1 base from J, the junction kept 11 bases outside the gene matches. Germline loops: CDR1 WNHNN, CDR2 SYGVQD (reference sequence). CDR3: CASSERLLAGDGSYNEQFF. The CDR3 DNA follows: TGCGCCAGCAGTGAGAGGCTGCTAGCGGGAGATGGATCCTACAATGAGCAGTTCTTC.

Only a few counts were recorded for this clone. The chain carries TRBV10-3 and TRBJ1-2; D is possibly TRBD1 (5 bases). The length of the CDR3 is 12 residues. Germline V gene data show CDR1 as ENHRY and CDR2 as SYGVKD. Trimming removed 6 bases at V and 8 bases at J, with 13 bases between. CDR3 DNA sequence: TGTGCCATCAGCGGGACCGCGGAGGGCTACACCTTC. Translating it yields CAISGTAEGYTF.

This rearrangement joins TRBV6-5 to TRBJ1-6; D uncertain. V lost 7 bases, J lost 5 bases, and 9 bases lay in between. The germline V gene encodes CDR1 MNHEY and CDR2 SVGAGI. This CDR3 is built from 13 residues. The DNA of the CDR3 is TGTGCCAGCACCAGACGAGATAATTCACCCCTCCACTTT. It is translated as CASTRRDNSPLHF.

The chain links TRBV5-8 to TRBJ2-2; D unresolved. In germline, CDR1 is SGHTS, CDR2 YDEGEE. The CDR3 totals 14 residues. V gave up 1 base and J gave up 5 bases, with 9 bases separating them. In DNA form, the CDR3 reads TGTGCCAGCAGCTTGTTTCTAAATACCGGGGAGCTGTTTTTT. Translation gives CASSLFLNTGELFF.

The chain has TRBV11-2 and TRBJ2-4; D might be TRBD1 (5 bases). The CDR3 is 14 amino acids. The germline CDR1 and CDR2 sequences are SGHAT and FQNNGV. The V and J ends lost 4 bases and 0 bases respectively, with 7 bases between them. The CDR3 DNA is TGTGCCAGCAGCTCGACAGTAGCCAAAAACATTCAGTACTTC. It translates to CASSSTVAKNIQYF.

CDR3 region: CASSQVSGGTTSAVYNEQFF. The CDR3 DNA follows: TGCGCCAGCAGCCAAGTTTCGGGCGGTACTACTAGCGCTGTCTACAATGAGCAGTTCTTC. The V call is TRBV4-3, the J call TRBJ2-1, with 7 positions matching TRBD2. Trimming took 1 base from V and 3 from J; bases not matched to a gene: 18. CDR1 is LGHNA, CDR2 YSLEER, per germline. The CDR3 extends over 20 amino acids.

The chain uses TRBV9 and TRBJ2-1; perhaps D is TRBD1 or TRBD2 (6 bases each). This CDR3 spans 14 amino acids. The V gene lost 4 bases and the J gene lost 6 bases, with 14 bases spanning the gap. The V gene's germline CDR1 is SGDLS and CDR2 YYNGEE. CDR3 nucleotide sequence: TGTGCCAGCAGCATAGGGGGAGGCCGCAATGAGCAGTTCTTC. As protein: CASSIGGGRNEQFF.

A single count supports this clone. The V gene is TRBV4-1, the J gene TRBJ2-3; weak D call: TRBD1 (5 bases). This CDR3 region has 15 residues. The germline V gene encodes CDR1 MGHRA and CDR2 YSYEKL. V was pared by 5 bases and J by 6 bases, with 18 bases between. The CDR3, as DNA: TGCGCCAGCAGCGGGCAGGGTCTGCAATTGGATACGCAGTATTTT. Encoded protein: CASSGQGLQLDTQYF.

The V call is TRBV7-9, the J call TRBJ1-4; no clear D gene. The germline V and J ends were trimmed by 1 base and 2 bases, with 8 bases remaining between them. CDR3 length: 15 residues. From germline, CDR1 is SEHNR and CDR2 FQNEAQ (reference sequence). The CDR3 loop is CASSLDLGTNEKLFF. DNA of the CDR3: TGTGCCAGCAGCTTAGATCTGGGCACTAATGAAAAACTGTTTTTT.

On this clone itself: Other DNA sequences in the same sample also yield this CDR3. J is TRBJ1-5 and V is TRBV18, with a weak D call TRBD1 (5 bases). With 6 bases removed from V and 0 bases from J, the gap between germline ends came to 12 bases. The CDR3 is 15 residues long. Germline V gene data show CDR1 as KGHSH and CDR2 as LQKENI. The CDR3 sequence is CASSLAGNSNQPQHF. The CDR3 DNA follows: TGTGCCAGCTCGCTAGCAGGGAATAGCAATCAGCCCCAGCATTTT.

Comments on this clone: Different DNA sequences within this sample yield the same CDR3. The chain links TRBV28 to TRBJ2-3, with D uncertain. CDR1 is MDHEN and CDR2 is SYDVKM in the germline V gene. The CDR3 has 10 residues. The ends were cut back, 8 bases at V and 3 bases at J, with 3 bases in the middle. CDR3 loop: CASSTDTQYF. The CDR3 DNA is TGTGCCAGCTCAACAGATACGCAGTATTTT.

V gene TRBV6-5 combines with J gene TRBJ1-1; D may be TRBD1 (5 bases). The CDR3 runs to 15 residues. The V and J ends lost 7 bases and 1 base respectively, with 16 bases between them. Germline CDR1 reads MNHEY; CDR2 reads SVGAGI. In DNA form, the CDR3 reads TGTGCCAGCAACCGACCCGGGACCCAGAACACTGAAGCTTTCTTT. Translating it yields CASNRPGTQNTEAFF.